The next 10 T cell receptor beta chains were all read from a single sample in a study of shared clonotypes between healthy human individuals (dated by TCRdb to about 2020). For the CD8 naive samples, CD45RO-negative cells were positively selected for CCR7, yielding a CD45RA+CCR7+ population from which TemRA cells were excluded. The method behind the library was the immunoSEQ multiplex PCR assay. In TCRdb, the immuneACCESS table is reduced to in-frame sequences with V and J assigned. These tables do not hold every clone; where another copy was compared, an unresolved V gene accounts for under half, and the others remain unexplained. For this sample there are millions of clones; just under 95% appear just once. The ten largest make up roughly 1.1% of the sample. Sample: naive CD8+ T cells sorted from blood. This sample's cell subset or site label indicates: CD45RA+CCR7+. These receptor sequences come from a man aged 18 to 30 in good health.

The rearrangement links TRBV10-2 to TRBJ2-3; 11 bases map to TRBD2. The ends lost 3 bases at V and 2 bases at J; junction bases unmatched: 4. This CDR3 contains 16 residues. CDR1 WSHSY and CDR2 SAAADI come from the germline V gene. The CDR3 nucleotides are TGCGCCAGCAGTGACCCTAGCGGGAGGCCCACAGATACGCAGTATTTT. Residues: CASSDPSGRPTDTQYF.

Details on this clone: This sample also contains other DNA sequences that code for the same CDR3. V is TRBV5-1 and J is TRBJ1-1, with D possibly being TRBD1 (5 bases). CDR1 SGHRS and CDR2 YFSETQ come from the germline V gene. This CDR3 is built from 12 residues. The V end lost 5 bases, the J end lost 6 bases, and 11 bases lay between the germline ends. The CDR3: CASSPQGAEAFF. In DNA, the CDR3 is TGCGCCAGCAGTCCCCAGGGCGCTGAAGCTTTCTTT. The full variable domain, with the rest looked up from reference TRBV5-1 and TRBJ1-1, is KAGVTQTPRYLIKTRGQQVTLSCSPISGHRSVSWYQQTPGQGLQFLFEYFSETQRNKGNFPGRFSGRQFSNSRSEMNVSTLELGDSALYLCASSPQGAEAFFGQGTRLTVV.

V usage is TRBV13 and J usage is TRBJ1-2; 9 nucleotides agree with TRBD1. CDR1 is PRHDT and CDR2 is FYEKMQ in the germline V gene (reference sequence). J was trimmed by 4 bases and V by 4 bases; bases with no gene match: 13. This CDR3 region has 17 residues. The CDR3 DNA follows: TGTGCCAGCAGCTGGGGGGCACAGGGGGCGAGTGGCTATGGCTACACCTTC. It is translated as CASSWGAQGASGYGYTF.

V gene TRBV30 combines with J gene TRBJ2-1, with 9 bases aligning to TRBD1. With 5 bases clipped from V and 4 bases from J, the junction kept 9 bases outside the gene matches. This CDR3 spans 15 amino acids. Per germline, CDR1 GTSNPN and CDR2 SVGIG (reference sequence). CDR3 residues: CAWRLTGTGYNEQFF. In DNA, the CDR3 is TGTGCCTGGCGTTTGACGGGGACAGGGTACAATGAGCAGTTCTTC.

The J gene is TRBJ2-3, the V gene TRBV7-9, with 8 bases lining up with TRBD1. Germline V gene data show CDR1 as SEHNR and CDR2 as FQNEAQ (reference sequence). V shed 4 bases, J shed 4 bases, and the junction held 7 bases outside the gene matches. CDR3 length: 15 residues. CDR3 nucleotides: TGTGCCAGCAGCTCGCGGACAGGGCTGGCAGATACGCAGTATTTT. It translates to CASSSRTGLADTQYF.

In this sample, this clone turned up once. This CDR3 is CASSAGTGGVYEQYF. The CDR3 region has the DNA TGTGCCAGCAGCGCCGGGACAGGGGGTGTCTACGAGCAGTACTTC. The rearrangement joins TRBV5-4 to TRBJ2-7; 11 bases are shared with TRBD1. The CDR3 extends over 15 amino acids. The V and J ends lost 4 bases and 3 bases, in that order; junction bases with no gene match: 6. Per germline, CDR1 SGHNT and CDR2 YYREEE (reference sequence). Full variable domain (outside the CDR3, taken from reference TRBV5-4 and TRBJ2-7): ETGVTQSPTHLIKTRGQQVTLRCSSQSGHNTVSWYQQALGQGPQFIFQYYREEENGRGNFPPRFSGLQFPNYSSELNVNALELDDSALYLCASSAGTGGVYEQYFGPGTRLTVT.

This clone was observed once. V is TRBV11-3 and J is TRBJ2-2; D not certain. The V gene lost 5 bases and the J gene lost 8 bases, with 12 bases spanning the gap. The CDR3 consists of 13 residues. Germline loops: CDR1 SGHNT, CDR2 YENEEA. CDR3 region: CASSPTLGGELFF. CDR3 bases: TGTGCCAGCAGCCCCACCTTGGGTGGGGAGCTGTTTTTT.

This CDR3 reads CASSLHMLKTYEQYF. The CDR3 region has the DNA TGTGCCAGCAGCTTACACATGCTTAAAACCTACGAGCAGTACTTC. This chain links TRBV5-8 with TRBJ2-7; D call uncertain. Germline lookup yields CDR1 SGHTS and CDR2 YDEGEE. CDR3 length equals 15 residues. The ends were cut back, 2 bases at V and 2 bases at J, with 14 bases in the middle.

The V gene is TRBV2, the J gene TRBJ1-6; 8 positions match TRBD1. Germline V gives CDR1 SNHLY, CDR2 FYNNEI. This CDR3 has 18 amino acids. V trimming: 1 base; J trimming: 1 base; junction bases outside the gene matches: 6. The CDR3, as DNA: TGTGCCAGCAGTGAAGGGACAGGGTTTAGTTCCTATAATTCACCCCTCCACTTT. Its protein is CASSEGTGFSSYNSPLHF.

The chain uses TRBV13 and TRBJ2-7; 8 bases agree with TRBD2. This CDR3 region has 16 residues. J was trimmed by 4 bases and V by 2 bases; bases with no gene match: 10. Germline V gene data show CDR1 as PRHDT and CDR2 as FYEKMQ (reference sequence). The CDR3 nucleotides read TGTGCCAGCAGCTTACAACGGGAGGGCCTTCGATACGAGCAGTACTTC. Amino acid sequence: CASSLQREGLRYEQYF.